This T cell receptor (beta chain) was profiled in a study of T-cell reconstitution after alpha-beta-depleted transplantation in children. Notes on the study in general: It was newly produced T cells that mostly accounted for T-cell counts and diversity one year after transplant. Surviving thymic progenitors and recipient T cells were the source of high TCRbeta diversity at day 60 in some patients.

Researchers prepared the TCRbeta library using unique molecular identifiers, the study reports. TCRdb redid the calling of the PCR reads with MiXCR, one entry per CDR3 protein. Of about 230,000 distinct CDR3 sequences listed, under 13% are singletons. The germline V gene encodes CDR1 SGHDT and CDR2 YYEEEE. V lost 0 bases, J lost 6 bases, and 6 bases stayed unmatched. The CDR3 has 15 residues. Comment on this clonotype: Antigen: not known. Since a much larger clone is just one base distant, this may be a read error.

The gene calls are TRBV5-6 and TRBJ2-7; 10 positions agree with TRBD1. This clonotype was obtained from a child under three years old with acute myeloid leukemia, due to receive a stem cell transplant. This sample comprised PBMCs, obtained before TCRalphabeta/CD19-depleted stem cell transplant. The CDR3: CASSLGTGGPCEQYF. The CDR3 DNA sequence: TGTGCCAGCAGCTTGGGGACAGGGGGACCCTGCGAGCAGTACTTC.